This T cell receptor beta chain emerged from a study of T-cell reconstitution after alpha-beta-depleted transplantation in children. Findings and limits, study-wide: For some patients, TCRbeta diversity was high at day 60 because of recipient T cells and thymic progenitors that survived.

Unmatched junction bases numbered 4, after V lost 4 bases and J lost 5 bases. Germline V CDR1 and CDR2: DFQATT, SNEGSKA (reference sequence). The CDR3 sequence is 13 residues long. This clonotype was counted at least ten times. Its antigen remains unknown. TCRbeta library construction was performed incorporating unique molecular identifiers. Each CDR3 protein gets one entry after TCRdb re-called the PCR reads with MiXCR. The sample holds 330,000 or so distinct CDR3 sequences, around a tenth seen once. The receptor comes from a boy in the first two years of life with acute myeloid leukemia, due to receive a stem cell transplant. The chain combines TRBV20-1 with TRBJ2-3; 9 bases match TRBD1. Source: PBMCs, taken before TCRalphabeta/CD19-depleted stem cell transplant. This chain's CDR3 is CSAKTGGRDTQYF. For the CDR3, the DNA is TGCAGTGCTAAAACAGGGGGCAGAGATACGCAGTATTTT.